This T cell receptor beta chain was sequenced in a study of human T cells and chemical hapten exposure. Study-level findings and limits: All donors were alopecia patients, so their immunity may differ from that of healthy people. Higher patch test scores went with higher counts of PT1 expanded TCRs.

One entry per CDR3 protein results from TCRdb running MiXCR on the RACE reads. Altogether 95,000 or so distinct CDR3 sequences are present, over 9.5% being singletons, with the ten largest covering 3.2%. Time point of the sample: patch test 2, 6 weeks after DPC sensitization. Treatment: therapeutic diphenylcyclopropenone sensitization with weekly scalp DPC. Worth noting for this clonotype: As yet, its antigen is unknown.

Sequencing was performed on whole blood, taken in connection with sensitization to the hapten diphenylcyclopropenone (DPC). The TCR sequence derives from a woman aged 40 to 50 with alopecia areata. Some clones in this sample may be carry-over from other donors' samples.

Written as DNA, the CDR3 is TGTGCCAGCAGCAATACCGGGACAAGGAACACCGGGGAGCTGTTTTTT. Translating it yields CASSNTGTRNTGELFF. The chain uses TRBV7-9 and TRBJ2-2; D perhaps matches TRBD1 (6 bases). CDR3 size: 16 residues. CDR1 is SEHNR and CDR2 is FQNEAQ in the germline V gene (reference sequence). V lost 5 bases, J lost 1 base, and 14 bases lay in between.